This T cell receptor beta chain derives from a study of blood T cells in healthy people across ages. Broader study findings: Comparison with aged donors showed that long-lived donors had more naive CD4+ cells and higher diversity.

A sample-barcoded 5' primer and a J-beta primer mix were used in a second PCR of roughly 7 to 11 cycles. Researchers report that a template-switch adaptor with 12 random nucleotides tagged each cDNA molecule. One entry per CDR3 protein results from TCRdb running MiXCR on the 5' RACE reads. The data show hundreds of thousands of distinct CDR3 sequences, about 37% seen once. Per sample, a minimum of 7 million PBMCs were isolated. The sample holds a few counts of this clonotype. Its specificity is not known. Germline loops: CDR1 ENHRY, CDR2 SYGVKD. V dropped 2 bases and J dropped 1 base, with 10 bases sitting between them. The CDR3 has 15 residues.

The chain links TRBV10-3 to TRBJ2-3, with D maybe TRBD2 (6 bases). Sequencing used blood. This receptor was obtained from a man younger than 35 in good health. Written as DNA, the CDR3 is TGTGCCATCAGTGAGGTCGGGGAGGGCACAGATACGCAGTATTTT. Translation: CAISEVGEGTDTQYF.